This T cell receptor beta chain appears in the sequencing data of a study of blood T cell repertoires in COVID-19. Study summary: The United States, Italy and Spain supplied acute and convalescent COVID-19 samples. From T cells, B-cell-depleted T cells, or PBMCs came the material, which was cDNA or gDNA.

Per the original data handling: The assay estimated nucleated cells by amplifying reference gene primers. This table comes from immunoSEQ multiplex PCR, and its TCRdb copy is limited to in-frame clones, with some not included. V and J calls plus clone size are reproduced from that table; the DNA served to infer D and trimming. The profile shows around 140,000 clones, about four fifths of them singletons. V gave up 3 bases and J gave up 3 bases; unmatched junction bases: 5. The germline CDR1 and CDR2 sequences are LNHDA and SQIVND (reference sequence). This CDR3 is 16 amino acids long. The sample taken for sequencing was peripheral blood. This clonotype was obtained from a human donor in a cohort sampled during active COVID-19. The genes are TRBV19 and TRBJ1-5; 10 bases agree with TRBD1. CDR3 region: CASSIRTGGINQPQHF. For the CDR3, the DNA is TGTGCCAGTAGTATTAGGACAGGGGGGATCAATCAGCCCCAGCATTTT.